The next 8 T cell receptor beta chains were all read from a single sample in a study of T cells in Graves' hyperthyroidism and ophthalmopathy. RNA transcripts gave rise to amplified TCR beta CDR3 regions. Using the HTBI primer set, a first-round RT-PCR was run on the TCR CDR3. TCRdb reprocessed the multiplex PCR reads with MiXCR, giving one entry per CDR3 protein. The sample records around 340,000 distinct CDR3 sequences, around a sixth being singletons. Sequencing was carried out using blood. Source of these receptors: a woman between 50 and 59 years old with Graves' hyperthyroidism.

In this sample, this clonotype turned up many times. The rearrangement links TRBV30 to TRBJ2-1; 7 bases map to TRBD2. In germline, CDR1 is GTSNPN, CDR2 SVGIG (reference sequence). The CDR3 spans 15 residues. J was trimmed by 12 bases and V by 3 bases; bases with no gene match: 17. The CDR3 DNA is TGTGCCTGGAGCCCGATGGGCGGGAGTTCTGGGGGGCAGTTCTTC. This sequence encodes CAWSPMGGSSGGQFF.

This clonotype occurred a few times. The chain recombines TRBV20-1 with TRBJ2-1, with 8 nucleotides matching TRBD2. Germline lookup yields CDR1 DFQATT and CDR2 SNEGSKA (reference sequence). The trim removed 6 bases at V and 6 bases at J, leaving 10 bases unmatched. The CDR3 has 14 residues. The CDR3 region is CSARPPSGSNEQFF. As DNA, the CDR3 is TGCAGTGCCCGGCCCCCGAGCGGGAGCAATGAGCAGTTCTTC.

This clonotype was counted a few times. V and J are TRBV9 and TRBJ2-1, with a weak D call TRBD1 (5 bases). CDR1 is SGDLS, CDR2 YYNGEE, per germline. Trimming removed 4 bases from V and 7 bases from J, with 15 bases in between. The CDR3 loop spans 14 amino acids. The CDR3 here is CASSTRTWPNEQFF. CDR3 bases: TGTGCCAGCAGCACAAGGACATGGCCGAATGAGCAGTTCTTC.

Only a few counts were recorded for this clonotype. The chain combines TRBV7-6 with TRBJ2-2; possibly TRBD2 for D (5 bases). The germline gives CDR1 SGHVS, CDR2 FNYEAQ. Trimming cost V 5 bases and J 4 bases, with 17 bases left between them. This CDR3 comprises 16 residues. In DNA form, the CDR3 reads TGTGCCAGCAGCCCCCGCCCGTGGGCGGGCACCGGGGAGCTGTTTTTT. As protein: CASSPRPWAGTGELFF.

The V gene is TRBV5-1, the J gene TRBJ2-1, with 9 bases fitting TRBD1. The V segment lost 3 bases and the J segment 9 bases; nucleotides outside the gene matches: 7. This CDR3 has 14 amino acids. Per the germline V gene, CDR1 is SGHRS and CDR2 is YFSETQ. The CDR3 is CASSWGTGSSEQFF. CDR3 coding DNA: TGCGCCAGCAGCTGGGGGACAGGGTCCAGTGAGCAGTTCTTC.

The DNA for the CDR3 is TGTGCCAGCAGTACGACAGGGTCTAATGAAAAACTGTTTTTT. Translated, it gives CASSTTGSNEKLFF. This chain connects TRBV5-5 to TRBJ1-4, with 7 bases fitting TRBD1. Germline V gene data show CDR1 as SGHKS and CDR2 as YYEKEE (reference sequence). With 5 bases clipped from V and 3 bases from J, the junction kept 4 bases outside the gene matches. CDR3 length equals 14 residues.

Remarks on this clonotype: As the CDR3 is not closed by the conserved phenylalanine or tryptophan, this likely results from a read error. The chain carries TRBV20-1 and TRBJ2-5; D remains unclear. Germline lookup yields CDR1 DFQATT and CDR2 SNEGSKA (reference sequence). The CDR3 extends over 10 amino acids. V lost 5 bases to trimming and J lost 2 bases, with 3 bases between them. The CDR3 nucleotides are TGCAGTGCTTTACAAGAGACCCAGTACCTC. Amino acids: CSALQETQYL.

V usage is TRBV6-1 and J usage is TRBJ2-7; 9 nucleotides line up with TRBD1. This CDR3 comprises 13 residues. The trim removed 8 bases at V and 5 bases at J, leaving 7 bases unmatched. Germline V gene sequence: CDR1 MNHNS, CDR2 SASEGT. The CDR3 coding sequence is TGTGCCAGCGCCTCCGGACAGGGGCACGAGCAGTACGTC. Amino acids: CASASGQGHEQYV.